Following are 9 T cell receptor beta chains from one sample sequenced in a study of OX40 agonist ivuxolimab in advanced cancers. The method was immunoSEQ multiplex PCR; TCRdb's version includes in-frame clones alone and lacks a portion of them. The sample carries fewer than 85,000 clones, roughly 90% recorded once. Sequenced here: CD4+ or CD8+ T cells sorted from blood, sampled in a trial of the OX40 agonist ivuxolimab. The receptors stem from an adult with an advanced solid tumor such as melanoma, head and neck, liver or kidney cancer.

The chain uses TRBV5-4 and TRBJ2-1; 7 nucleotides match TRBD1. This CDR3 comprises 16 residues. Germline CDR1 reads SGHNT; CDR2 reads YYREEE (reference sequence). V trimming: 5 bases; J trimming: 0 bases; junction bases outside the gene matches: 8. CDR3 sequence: CASRSNRGNSYNEQFF. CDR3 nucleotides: TGTGCCAGCAGAAGTAACAGGGGAAACTCCTACAATGAGCAGTTCTTC.

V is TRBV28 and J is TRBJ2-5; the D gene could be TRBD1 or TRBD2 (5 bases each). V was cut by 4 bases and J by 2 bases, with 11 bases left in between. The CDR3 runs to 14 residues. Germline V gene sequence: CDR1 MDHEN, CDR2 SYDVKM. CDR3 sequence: CASSSGTPQETQYF. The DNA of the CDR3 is TGTGCCAGCAGTTCCGGGACCCCTCAAGAGACCCAGTACTTC.

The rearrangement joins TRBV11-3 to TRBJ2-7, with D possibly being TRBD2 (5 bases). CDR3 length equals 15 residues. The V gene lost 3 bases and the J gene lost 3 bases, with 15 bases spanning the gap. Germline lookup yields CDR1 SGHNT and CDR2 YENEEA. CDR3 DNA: TGTGCCAGCAGCTTTGGTTTTCAAGACTACTACGAGCAGTACTTC. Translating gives CASSFGFQDYYEQYF.

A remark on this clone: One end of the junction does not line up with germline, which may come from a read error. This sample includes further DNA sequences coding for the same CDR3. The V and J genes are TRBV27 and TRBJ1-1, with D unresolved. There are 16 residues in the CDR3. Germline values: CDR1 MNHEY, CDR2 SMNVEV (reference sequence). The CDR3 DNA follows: TGCGCCAGCAGTTTATCGAGGGCGGCCGCGGCGGCTGAAGCTTTCTTT. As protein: CASSLSRAAAAAEAFF.

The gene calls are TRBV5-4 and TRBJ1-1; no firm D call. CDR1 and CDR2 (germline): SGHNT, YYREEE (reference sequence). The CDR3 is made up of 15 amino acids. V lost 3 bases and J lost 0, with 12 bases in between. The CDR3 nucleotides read TGTGCCAGCAGCTCAGAACAGAACATGAACACTGAAGCTTTCTTT. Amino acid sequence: CASSSEQNMNTEAFF.

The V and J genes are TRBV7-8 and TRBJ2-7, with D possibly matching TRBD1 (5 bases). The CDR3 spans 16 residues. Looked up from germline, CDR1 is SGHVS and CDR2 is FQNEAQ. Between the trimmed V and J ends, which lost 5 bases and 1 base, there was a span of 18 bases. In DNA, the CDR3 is TGTGCCAGCAGCCCCCAAGACAGCTTAACTTCCTACGAGCAGTACTTC. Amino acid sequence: CASSPQDSLTSYEQYF.

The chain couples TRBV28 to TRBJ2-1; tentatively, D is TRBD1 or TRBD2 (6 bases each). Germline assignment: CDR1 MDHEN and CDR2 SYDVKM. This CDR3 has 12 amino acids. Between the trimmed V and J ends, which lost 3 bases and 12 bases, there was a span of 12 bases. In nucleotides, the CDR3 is TGTGCCAGCAGTTTCCAGGGGCGGGGGCAGTTCTTC. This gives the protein CASSFQGRGQFF.

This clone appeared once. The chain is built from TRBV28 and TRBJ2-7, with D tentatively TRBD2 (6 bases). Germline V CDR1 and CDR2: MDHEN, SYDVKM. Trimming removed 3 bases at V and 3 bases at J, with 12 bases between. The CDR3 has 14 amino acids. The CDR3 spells CASSFGTSYYEQYF. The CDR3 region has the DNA TGTGCCAGCAGTTTCGGGACTTCTTACTACGAGCAGTACTTC.

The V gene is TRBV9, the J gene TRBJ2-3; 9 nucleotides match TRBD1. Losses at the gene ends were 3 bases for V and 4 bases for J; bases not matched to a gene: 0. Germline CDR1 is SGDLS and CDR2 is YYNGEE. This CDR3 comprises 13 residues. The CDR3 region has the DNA TGTGCCAGCAGCGGGACAGGGGCAGATACGCAGTATTTT. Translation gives CASSGTGADTQYF.